Listed below are T cell receptor beta chains from one sample, sequenced in a study of shared clonotypes between healthy human individuals. Libraries were prepared by immunoSEQ multiplex PCR; TCRdb keeps only in-frame clonotypes and omits some of them. The table includes 1.4 million to 1.5 million clones, 96% detected once. Sequencing used naive CD4+ T cells sorted from blood. The receptor set was obtained from a young man in good health. Both conserved end residues are part of each CDR3. D genes are given only for firm matches. A clone size is listed for some rows: how often the clone was seen (once, few, many), or a class if it is expanded.

V	size	J	D	DNA	CDR3
TRBV5-1	.	TRBJ2-5	.	TGCGCCAGCAGCTTGGGGGTAGCGGTCCCGCAAGAGACCCAGTACTTC	CASSLGVAVPQETQYF
TRBV5-1	.	TRBJ2-7	.	TGCGCCAGCAGCCGTGGACACGGCGAGCAGTACTTC	CASSRGHGEQYF
TRBV11-2	.	TRBJ2-5	.	TGTGCCAGCAGCCCGGGACCGACTCCGCAAGAGACCCAGTACTTC	CASSPGPTPQETQYF
TRBV2	.	TRBJ1-2	.	TGTGCCAGCAGCCCGAACGCGGAGGATGGCTACACCTTC	CASSPNAEDGYTF
TRBV19	.	TRBJ1-2	.	TGTGCCAGTATTGGCAGGGAGTACAACTATGGCTACACCTTC	CASIGREYNYGYTF
TRBV28	few	TRBJ1-5	.	TGTGCCAGCAGTTTCAGGGATAGCAATCAGCCCCAGCATTTT	CASSFRDSNQPQHF
TRBV29-1	.	TRBJ2-1	.	TGCAGCGGGTGGGACAATGAGCAGTTCTTC	CSGWDNEQFF
TRBV19	.	TRBJ2-5	TRBD2	TGTGCCAGTGGGACTAGCGGGGGTGGCTGGGAGACCCAGTACTTC	CASGTSGGGWETQYF
TRBV5-1	once	TRBJ2-1	TRBD2	TGCGCCAGCAGCCTCCGGCCTAGCGGGATTAGCTCCTACAATGAGCAGTTCTTC	CASSLRPSGISSYNEQFF
TRBV28	.	TRBJ1-4	.	TGTGCCAGCAGTCGAGGCGGGGTAGGGGAAAAACTGTTTTTT	CASSRGGVGEKLFF
TRBV29-1	once	TRBJ1-2	.	TGCAGCGTTGACTCCAGGGGATCAGGGTATGGCTACACCTTC	CSVDSRGSGYGYTF
TRBV5-1	.	TRBJ2-3	TRBD2	TGCGCCAGCACGACCCCGGGACTAGAGGTCACAGATACGCAGTATTTT	CASTTPGLEVTDTQYF
TRBV10-3	.	TRBJ2-7	.	TGTGCCACTGAAGGGACGTTGAACGAGCAGTACTTC	CATEGTLNEQYF
TRBV6-6	.	TRBJ2-5	TRBD2	TGTGCCAGCAGTCGATCGACTAGCGGGGAGGGGGAGACCCAGTACTTC	CASSRSTSGEGETQYF
TRBV7-2	.	TRBJ2-7	TRBD2	TGTGCCAGCAGCGCGCCCGGACTAGCGGGATCCTACGAGCAGTACTTC	CASSAPGLAGSYEQYF
TRBV4-3	once	TRBJ1-5	.	TGCGCCAGCAGCCAGGGTAGGGATCAGCCCCAGCATTTT	CASSQGRDQPQHF
TRBV18	.	TRBJ2-7	TRBD1	TGTGCCAGCTCACTTTTTTGGACAGGGAGAAGCGACGAGCAGTACTTC	CASSLFWTGRSDEQYF
TRBV5-1	.	TRBJ2-7	.	TGCGCCAGCAGCTTGGTTGTAGGTCGGTACGAGCAGTACTTC	CASSLVVGRYEQYF
TRBV9	once	TRBJ2-5	.	TGTGCCAGCAGCGTAGAAGGGGGAGGGCCTTTACGAGAGACCCAGTACTTC	CASSVEGGGPLRETQYF
TRBV19	.	TRBJ2-7	TRBD1	TGTGCCAGTAGTATAGTTGGACAGGGGGGCGAGCAGTACTTC	CASSIVGQGGEQYF
TRBV11-2	.	TRBJ2-2	.	TGTGCCAGCAGCCCCAACCGGGGTAAGGGCGGGGAGCTGTTTTTT	CASSPNRGKGGELFF
TRBV18	.	TRBJ2-4	.	TGTGCCAGCTCACCACTAGGTAACGGGGACCGGCTTCAGTACTTC	CASSPLGNGDRLQYF
TRBV2	.	TRBJ1-2	.	TGTGCCAGCAGCGAAGTGACCTCCTATGGCTACACCTTC	CASSEVTSYGYTF
TRBV28	.	TRBJ2-7	.	TGTGCCAGCAAAAAGGACAGACTATCTAGGGAGTACTTC	CASKKDRLSREYF
TRBV18	once	TRBJ2-7	.	TGTGCCAGCTCCATTATAGGCGACGAGCAGTACTTC	CASSIIGDEQYF
TRBV6-5	.	TRBJ1-1	.	TGTGCCAGCAGTCACAGAATGGGGAACACTGAAGCTTTCTTT	CASSHRMGNTEAFF
TRBV4-1	.	TRBJ2-1	.	TGCGCCAGCAGCCAAGCTCCCGACCGGGGAGACTCCTACAATGAGCAGTTCTTC	CASSQAPDRGDSYNEQFF
TRBV7-2	.	TRBJ2-1	TRBD2	TGTGCCAGCAGCTTAAAGGGTGGGAGGGCCTACAATGAGCAGTTCTTC	CASSLKGGRAYNEQFF
TRBV15	once	TRBJ2-7	.	TGTGCCACCAGCAGAGATCTGGGGCCCGAGCAGTACTTC	CATSRDLGPEQYF
TRBV29-1	.	TRBJ2-2	.	TGCAGCGTTGAGTATGGGGGAGCAATGCCGGGGGAGCTGTTTTTT	CSVEYGGAMPGELFF
TRBV11-2	.	TRBJ1-4	TRBD1	TGTGCCAGCAGCGCACCGGGACAGCTTAATGAAAAACTGTTTTTT	CASSAPGQLNEKLFF
TRBV19	.	TRBJ2-2	TRBD2	TGTGCCAGTAGCCCTGGGACTAGTAGTACCGGGGAGCTGTTTTTT	CASSPGTSSTGELFF
TRBV9	.	TRBJ1-4	.	TGTGCCAGCAGCGTAGGGGGAGGGACGAGTGAAAAACTGTTTTTT	CASSVGGGTSEKLFF
TRBV28	.	TRBJ2-7	.	TGTGCCAGCAGCCTACAACCCGGCTACGAGCAGTACTTC	CASSLQPGYEQYF
TRBV7-2	.	TRBJ1-5	.	TGTGCCAGCAGCTTGGGGGCCAGGGGCAGCAATCAGCCCCAGCATTTT	CASSLGARGSNQPQHF
TRBV7-9	.	TRBJ2-2	TRBD2	TGTGCCAGCAGCTTACAACTAGCGGGAGGGGCGAACACCGGGGAGCTGTTTTTT	CASSLQLAGGANTGELFF
TRBV29-1	.	TRBJ2-7	TRBD1	TGCAGCGTTATGACAGGGGACTACGAGCAGTACTTC	CSVMTGDYEQYF
TRBV10-3	.	TRBJ2-2	.	TGTGCCATCAGTGACAGGCGGACGAACACCGGGGAGCTGTTTTTT	CAISDRRTNTGELFF
TRBV19	.	TRBJ2-4	.	TGTGCCAGTAGTTTTGGGGGGCTTGCCAAAAACATTCAGTACTTC	CASSFGGLAKNIQYF
TRBV5-6	.	TRBJ2-7	.	TGTGCCAGCAGCTTATTTATCGTTCCGGGGGAGCAGTACTTC	CASSLFIVPGEQYF
TRBV7-8	.	TRBJ2-5	.	TGTGCCAGCAGCTTATCTGGGCGACTGACTCCCTGGGAGACCCAGTACTTC	CASSLSGRLTPWETQYF
TRBV7-3	.	TRBJ2-5	TRBD2	TGTGCCAGCAGCCAACAGGGTTGGGCGGGAGGAGGGGAGACCCAGTACTTC	CASSQQGWAGGGETQYF
TRBV18	.	TRBJ1-2	.	TGTGCCAGCTCACCTGTTGTAACCAACTATGGCTACACCTTC	CASSPVVTNYGYTF
TRBV11-2	.	TRBJ2-6	.	TGTGCCAGCAGCGTGAGGGGGTTGGCTCTGGGAGCCAACGTCCTGACTTTC	CASSVRGLALGANVLTF
TRBV28	.	TRBJ2-2	.	TGTGCCAGCAGTTTACAGGACATATACACCGGGGAGCTGTTTTTT	CASSLQDIYTGELFF
TRBV5-4	.	TRBJ1-1	TRBD1	TGTGCCAGCAGCTCAACCGGGACAGGGGAGAACACTGAAGCTTTCTTT	CASSSTGTGENTEAFF
TRBV23-1	.	TRBJ2-5	TRBD2	TGCGCCAGCAGTCCGAATGGTTACCATCCTTTCTCCCGGGAGGGCGAGTACCAAGAGACCCAGTACTTC	CASSPNGYHPFSREGEYQETQYF
TRBV19	.	TRBJ1-5	TRBD1	TGTGCCAGTAGCCGAAACCACAGGGGAGCCCAGCATTTT	CASSRNHRGAQHF
TRBV19	.	TRBJ2-2	.	TGTGCCAGTAGTATAATGGCAGGGTTCACCGGGGAGCTGTTTTTT	CASSIMAGFTGELFF
TRBV2	.	TRBJ2-5	.	TGTGCCAGCAGTCGAGAGACCCAGTACTTC	CASSRETQYF
TRBV27	.	TRBJ2-5	TRBD2	TGTGCCAGCAGTTTATCGATTTTAGCGGGACAAGAGACCCAGTACTTC	CASSLSILAGQETQYF
TRBV7-9	.	TRBJ1-1	TRBD1	TGTGCCAGCAGCTTCGGACAGGACACTGAAGCTTTCTTT	CASSFGQDTEAFF
TRBV6-1	.	TRBJ1-5	.	TGTGCCAGCAGCGTACATCAGCCCCAGCATTTT	CASSVHQPQHF
TRBV6-1	.	TRBJ1-1	.	TGTGCCAGCAGTGAAATGGGTGGTCCCAGGAACACTGAAGCTTTCTTT	CASSEMGGPRNTEAFF
TRBV7-9	.	TRBJ2-3	.	TGTGCCAGCAGCTTCAGCGGAAGAGCTAGCACAGATACGCAGTATTTT	CASSFSGRASTDTQYF